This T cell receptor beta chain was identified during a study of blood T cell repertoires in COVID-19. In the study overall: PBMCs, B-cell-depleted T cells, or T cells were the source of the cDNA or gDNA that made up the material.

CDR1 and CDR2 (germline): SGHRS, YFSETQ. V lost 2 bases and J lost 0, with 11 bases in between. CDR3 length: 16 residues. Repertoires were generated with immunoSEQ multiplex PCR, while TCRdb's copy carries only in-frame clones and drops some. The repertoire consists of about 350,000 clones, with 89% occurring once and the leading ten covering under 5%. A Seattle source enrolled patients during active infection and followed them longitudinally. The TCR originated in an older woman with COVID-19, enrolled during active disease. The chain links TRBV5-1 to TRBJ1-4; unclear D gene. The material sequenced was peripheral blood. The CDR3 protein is CASSLATAATNEKLFF. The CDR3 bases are TGCGCCAGCAGCTTAGCCACAGCAGCAACTAATGAAAAACTGTTTTTT.